The 12 T cell receptor beta chains presented below share a single source sample, sequenced in a study of blood T cell repertoires in COVID-19. Method: immunoSEQ multiplex PCR; TCRdb's copy keeps in-frame clones and lacks some. The data contain 200,000 to 250,000 clones, over 75% of them seen just once; the ten biggest clones take up about 3.5%. Sequenced sample: PBMCs or T cells enriched from blood (not recorded which). These receptors all come from a woman aged 18-29 years in a cohort exposed to, infected with or recovered from COVID-19 (not recorded which).

The chain combines TRBV11-3 with TRBJ2-7; TRBD1 aligns across 8 bases. V shed 5 bases and J 9 bases; nucleotides not matched to a gene: 12. The CDR3 runs 14 residues. The germline V gene encodes CDR1 SGHNT and CDR2 YENEEA. The DNA for the CDR3 is TGTGCCAGCAGCGGCGGACAGGGCCCAATGCGGCAGTACTTC. Its protein is CASSGGQGPMRQYF. The whole variable domain, remainder taken from reference TRBV11-3 and TRBJ2-7, is EAGVVQSPRYKIIEKKQPVAFWCNPISGHNTLYWYLQNLGQGPELLIRYENEEAVDDSQLPKDRFSAERLKGVDSTLKIQPAELGDSAVYLCASSGGQGPMRQYFGPGTRLTVT.

A single count supports this clone. The chain joins TRBV5-1 to TRBJ1-1; D uncertain. Trimming shortened V by 7 bases and J by 0 bases, and 7 bases separated the two germline ends. Germline V CDR1 and CDR2: SGHRS, YFSETQ. This CDR3 is 12 amino acids long. Here the CDR3 reads CASGTVNTEAFF. CDR3 DNA: TGCGCCAGCGGTACGGTGAACACTGAAGCTTTCTTT. The full variable domain, in which reference TRBV5-1 and TRBJ1-1 provide the parts outside the CDR3, is KAGVTQTPRYLIKTRGQQVTLSCSPISGHRSVSWYQQTPGQGLQFLFEYFSETQRNKGNFPGRFSGRQFSNSRSEMNVSTLELGDSALYLCASGTVNTEAFFGQGTRLTVV.

V usage is TRBV6-5 and J usage is TRBJ1-3, with D unclear. Looked up from germline, CDR1 is MNHEY and CDR2 is SVGAGI. The CDR3 runs 12 residues. V lost 6 bases to trimming and J lost 4 bases, with 7 bases between them. This CDR3 is CASRGPGNTIYF. In nucleotides, the CDR3 is TGTGCCAGCAGGGGCCCGGGAAACACCATATATTTT.

The V call is TRBV19, the J call TRBJ2-2, with unresolved D. V was clipped by 7 bases and J by 0 bases, with 12 bases between them. CDR1 and CDR2 (germline): LNHDA, SQIVND (reference sequence). The CDR3 extends over 15 amino acids. The CDR3 DNA reads TGTGCCAGTACCTTTTCCTCTGCGAACACCGGGGAGCTGTTTTTT. This gives the protein CASTFSSANTGELFF.

The chain links TRBV5-6 to TRBJ1-1, with D hard to call. CDR3 size: 16 residues. V dropped 1 base and J dropped 3 bases, with 16 bases sitting between them. The germline gives CDR1 SGHDT, CDR2 YYEEEE. CDR3 protein: CASSLYAQVMDTEAFF. CDR3 sequence (DNA): TGTGCCAGCAGCTTGTACGCTCAGGTGATGGACACTGAAGCTTTCTTT.

The V call is TRBV28, the J call TRBJ1-1; no clear D. This CDR3 comprises 10 residues. CDR1 is MDHEN, CDR2 SYDVKM, per germline. V was trimmed by 6 bases and J by 3 bases, leaving 2 bases between them. CDR3 sequence: CASSYTEAFF. The CDR3 coding sequence is TGTGCCAGCAGCTACACTGAAGCTTTCTTT. Drawing the rest from reference TRBV28 and TRBJ1-1, the complete variable domain is DVKVTQSSRYLVKRTGEKVFLECVQDMDHENMFWYRQDPGLGLRLIYFSYDVKMKEKGDIPEGYSVSREKKERFSLILESASTNQTSMYLCASSYTEAFFGQGTRLTVV.

This chain links TRBV18 with TRBJ1-2; TRBD1 might be the D (6 bases). The length of the CDR3 is 14 residues. V was shortened by 6 bases and J by 4 bases, with 15 bases between the two germline ends. Germline V lookup: CDR1 KGHSH, CDR2 LQKENI. The CDR3 DNA is TGTGCCAGCTCTTCGGACAGCGCCAGCTATGGCTACACCTTC. This codes for CASSSDSASYGYTF.

The V and J genes are TRBV6-2 or TRBV6-3 and TRBJ2-2, with TRBD1 as a possible D gene (5 bases). Per germline, CDR1 MNHEY and CDR2 SVGEGT. V dropped 5 bases and J dropped 8 bases, with 21 bases sitting between them. The CDR3 totals 16 residues. CDR3 sequence: CASSILTGSSGGELFF. CDR3 sequence (DNA): TGTGCCAGCAGTATACTTACAGGTTCCTCTGGGGGGGAGCTGTTTTTT.

This clone was detected a few times. The rearrangement links TRBV30 to TRBJ1-6; 7 bases line up with TRBD1. With V trimmed by 3 bases and J by 7 bases, 6 bases remained unmatched. Germline V CDR1 and CDR2: GTSNPN, SVGIG (reference sequence). This CDR3 region has 14 residues. The chain's CDR3 is CAWRRQGNNSPLHF. CDR3 nucleotides: TGTGCCTGGAGGCGACAGGGTAACAATTCACCCCTCCACTTT.

The J gene is TRBJ2-7, the V gene TRBV28; the D is unclear. Germline CDR1 is MDHEN and CDR2 is SYDVKM. The CDR3 is 12 residues long. Trimming removed 7 bases at V and 6 bases at J, with 13 bases between. CDR3 sequence (DNA): TGTGCCAGCACATTCCTCCACGGCGAGCAGTACTTC. Encoded protein: CASTFLHGEQYF.

This clone was detected once. V gene TRBV7-9 combines with J gene TRBJ1-1; a weak D match, TRBD1 (5 bases). Germline values: CDR1 SEHNR, CDR2 FQNEAQ (reference sequence). The V gene lost 0 bases and the J gene lost 7 bases, with 9 bases spanning the gap. The CDR3 has 13 amino acids. The CDR3 loop is CASSLAGVGEAFF. For the CDR3, the DNA is TGTGCCAGCAGCTTAGCAGGGGTTGGTGAAGCTTTCTTT.

The J gene is TRBJ2-5, the V gene TRBV9; 9 nucleotides match TRBD1. The CDR3 totals 14 residues. J gave up 5 bases and V 4 bases, and 6 bases lay outside the gene matches. Germline V gives CDR1 SGDLS, CDR2 YYNGEE. The CDR3 bases are TGTGCCAGCAGCCTGGACAGGGGAGGGGAGACCCAGTACTTC. Protein product: CASSLDRGGETQYF. Filled out from reference TRBV9 and TRBJ2-5, the complete variable domain reads DSGVTQTPKHLITATGQRVTLRCSPRSGDLSVYWYQQSLDQGLQFLIQYYNGEERAKGNILERFSAQQFPDLHSELNLSSLELGDSALYFCASSLDRGGETQYFGPGTRLLVL.